Shown below are 27 T cell receptor beta chains from a single sample sequenced in a study of cytomegalovirus exposure and HLA in healthy donors. A multiplex PCR was run with 60 Vbeta primers and 13 Jbeta primers. Sequencing used immunoSEQ multiplex PCR; TCRdb keeps in-frame clones, though not all of them. The sample consists of about 160,000 clones, around 83% of them appearing once. Sequences were obtained from PBMCs. All receptors derive from a man between 18 and 29 years old in good health and CMV-seropositive.

This chain connects TRBV7-9 to TRBJ2-1; D may be TRBD1 (6 bases). Looked up from germline, CDR1 is SEHNR and CDR2 is FQNEAQ (reference sequence). With 8 bases removed from V and 3 bases from J, the gap between germline ends came to 14 bases. The CDR3 runs 14 residues. CDR3 protein: CASGRDNIYNEQFF. CDR3 in DNA: TGTGCCAGCGGCCGGGACAACATCTACAATGAGCAGTTCTTC.

The gene calls are TRBV5-5 and TRBJ1-4, with D maybe TRBD1 (5 bases). Germline V gives CDR1 SGHKS, CDR2 YYEKEE (reference sequence). This CDR3 comprises 14 residues. V lost 4 bases to trimming and J lost 10 bases, with 17 bases between them. DNA of the CDR3: TGTGCCAGCAGCAACTCTAACAGGTCTGGAAAACTGTTTTTT. Amino acid sequence: CASSNSNRSGKLFF. Full variable domain (rest looked up from reference TRBV5-5 and TRBJ1-4): DAGVTQSPTHLIKTRGQQVTLRCSPISGHKSVSWYQQVLGQGPQFIFQYYEKEERGRGNFPDRFSARQFPNYSSELNVNALLLGDSALYLCASSNSNRSGKLFFGSGTQLSVL.

V and J are TRBV4-3 and TRBJ2-7, with 7 nucleotides matching TRBD2. Germline V gene sequence: CDR1 LGHNA, CDR2 YSLEER. After removal of 0 bases from V and 0 bases from J, the junction contained 5 bases not matched to a gene. This CDR3 region has 16 residues. The CDR3 protein is CASSQDTGGISYEQYF. The DNA for the CDR3 is TGCGCCAGCAGCCAAGACACGGGGGGAATCTCCTACGAGCAGTACTTC.

This chain connects TRBV4-1 to TRBJ2-3, with 14 positions matching TRBD2. The CDR3 consists of 19 residues. V lost 0 bases to trimming and J lost 4 bases; unmatched junction nucleotides: 9. The V gene's germline CDR1 is MGHRA and CDR2 YSYEKL. The CDR3 loop is CASSQDLPTSGGGPDTQYF. The CDR3, as DNA: TGCGCCAGCAGCCAAGATCTCCCGACTAGCGGGGGGGGCCCAGATACGCAGTATTTT.

The chain carries TRBV30 and TRBJ1-6; tentatively, D is TRBD1 (6 bases). Deletions cut 3 bases from V and 10 bases from J, with 19 bases between. Germline CDR1 GTSNPN, CDR2 SVGIG (reference sequence). The CDR3 runs 15 residues. The CDR3 nucleotides read TGTGCCTGGAGACCTAAACAGGGCTCCCGCTCACCCCTCCACTTT. Translation gives CAWRPKQGSRSPLHF.

In this sample, this clone turned up once. V and J are TRBV5-1 and TRBJ1-1; 7 bases are shared with TRBD1. The CDR3 totals 12 residues. V lost 3 bases and J lost 7; bases outside the gene matches: 3. Germline V gives CDR1 SGHRS, CDR2 YFSETQ. In nucleotides, the CDR3 is TGCGCCAGCAGCTGGGACAGACGTGAAGCTTTCTTT. It specifies CASSWDRREAFF.

The chain employs TRBV7-9 and TRBJ2-4; D not certain. This CDR3 has 14 amino acids. Germline CDR1 and CDR2: SEHNR and FQNEAQ (reference sequence). Trimming shortened V by 4 bases and J by 2 bases, and 9 bases separated the two germline ends. The CDR3 loop is CASSSSSTKNIQYF. The CDR3 DNA follows: TGTGCCAGCAGCTCCTCGAGCACCAAAAACATTCAGTACTTC.

The chain joins TRBV28 to TRBJ1-6, with 12 bases identical to TRBD1. The V and J ends lost 4 bases and 9 bases, in that order; junction bases with no gene match: 1. Germline-derived CDR1 and CDR2 are MDHEN and SYDVKM. The CDR3 runs to 14 residues. Here the CDR3 reads CASSSGQGASPLHF. CDR3 coding DNA: TGTGCCAGCAGTTCGGGACAGGGGGCTTCACCCCTCCACTTT.

The CDR3 DNA is TGTGCCAGCAGACCGGGACTGGGGAATTCACCCCTCCACTTT. This encodes CASRPGLGNSPLHF. This chain uses TRBV4-2 with TRBJ1-6; D may be TRBD1 (5 bases). V was pared by 6 bases and J by 7 bases, with 13 bases between. The germline V gene encodes CDR1 LGHNA and CDR2 YNFKEQ. This CDR3 spans 14 amino acids.

This chain connects TRBV9 to TRBJ2-1; the match to TRBD2 covers 11 bases. The CDR3 consists of 18 residues. V dropped 1 base and J dropped 0; count of bases not matched to a gene: 6. Germline CDR1 is SGDLS and CDR2 is YYNGEE. CDR3 DNA sequence: TGTGCCAGCAGCGTACTAGCGGGGGGACCCAACTCCTACAATGAGCAGTTCTTC. Translation: CASSVLAGGPNSYNEQFF.

The chain recombines TRBV10-3 with TRBJ2-2; perhaps TRBD2 as D (5 bases). Germline V gene sequence: CDR1 ENHRY, CDR2 SYGVKD. There are 14 residues in the CDR3. V dropped 2 bases and J dropped 5 bases, with 9 bases sitting between them. CDR3 DNA: TGTGCCATCAGTGAGAATCGGGATACCGGGGAGCTGTTTTTT. This sequence encodes CAISENRDTGELFF.

The rearrangement joins TRBV7-2 to TRBJ1-1, with D perhaps TRBD1 (5 bases). Germline CDR1 and CDR2: SGHTA and FQGNSA. The CDR3 is 13 residues long. The V gene lost 1 base and the J gene lost 3 bases, with 6 bases spanning the gap. The CDR3 coding sequence is TGTGCCAGCAGCTTAGACAGGCACACTGAAGCTTTCTTT. Its protein is CASSLDRHTEAFF.

The CDR3 bases are TGTGCCAGCAGCCAAGGGACAGGGGGGAATGAGCAGTTCTTC. As protein: CASSQGTGGNEQFF. The chain links TRBV7-7 to TRBJ2-1; 11 positions agree with TRBD1. The CDR3 extends over 14 amino acids. Germline V lookup: CDR1 SSHAT, CDR2 FNYEAQ (reference sequence). Unmatched junction bases numbered 4, after V lost 5 bases and J lost 7 bases.

The CDR3 DNA reads TGCGCCAGCAGCTTGCAACCAGGCGGGGTCTCTGGAAACACCATATATTTT. Translating gives CASSLQPGGVSGNTIYF. The gene calls are TRBV5-1 and TRBJ1-3; D is unclear. The germline V gene has CDR1 SGHRS and CDR2 YFSETQ. V shed 1 base and J shed 0 bases, with 14 bases lying between them. The CDR3 runs 17 residues. The full variable domain, its missing parts supplied by reference TRBV5-1 and TRBJ1-3, is KAGVTQTPRYLIKTRGQQVTLSCSPISGHRSVSWYQQTPGQGLQFLFEYFSETQRNKGNFPGRFSGRQFSNSRSEMNVSTLELGDSALYLCASSLQPGGVSGNTIYFGEGSWLTVV.

The sample holds a few counts of this clone. J is TRBJ2-7 and V is TRBV7-2, with a weak D call TRBD1 (6 bases). Germline V CDR1 and CDR2: SGHTA, FQGNSA. Trimming cost V 1 base and J 3 bases, with 16 bases left between them. CDR3 size: 16 residues. The CDR3 DNA follows: TGTGCCAGCAGCTTAGTAACAGGGCCTCCCTACTACGAGCAGTACTTC. It codes for CASSLVTGPPYYEQYF.

The chain is built from TRBV5-1 and TRBJ2-5; D is unclear. Germline V gene data show CDR1 as SGHRS and CDR2 as YFSETQ. CDR3 length: 14 amino acids. Trimming removed 2 bases from V and 4 bases from J, with 12 bases in between. The CDR3 nucleotides are TGCGCCAGCAGCTTCCAGGTTTCTGTAGAGACCCAGTACTTC. Amino acids: CASSFQVSVETQYF.

This chain links TRBV13 with TRBJ2-7; possibly TRBD1 for D (5 bases). Germline V gene lookup returns CDR1 PRHDT and CDR2 FYEKMQ (reference sequence). This CDR3 spans 14 amino acids. Trimming pared 1 base from V and 3 bases from J, leaving 10 bases between. CDR3 residues: CASSLDRQGYEQYF. CDR3 nucleotides: TGTGCCAGCAGCTTAGATCGTCAGGGCTACGAGCAGTACTTC.

This clone has just a few counts. The gene calls are TRBV19 and TRBJ1-2; a weak D match, TRBD1 (6 bases). The CDR3 sequence is 15 residues long. V was pared by 7 bases and J by 4 bases, with 19 bases between. The germline V gene encodes CDR1 LNHDA and CDR2 SQIVND (reference sequence). CDR3 loop: CASTITGFFTYGYTF. CDR3 sequence (DNA): TGTGCCAGTACAATTACAGGGTTCTTTACCTATGGCTACACCTTC. The complete variable domain, with remaining parts taken from reference TRBV19 and TRBJ1-2, reads DGGITQSPKYLFRKEGQNVTLSCEQNLNHDAMYWYRQDPGQGLRLIYYSQIVNDFQKGDIAEGYSVSREKKESFPLTVTSAQKNPTAFYLCASTITGFFTYGYTFGSGTRLTVV.

This chain uses TRBV30 with TRBJ1-1; unclear D gene. This CDR3 has 12 amino acids. The V gene lost 2 bases and the J gene lost 3 bases, with 7 bases spanning the gap. CDR1 GTSNPN and CDR2 SVGIG come from the germline V gene (reference sequence). CDR3 in amino acids: CAWSPLYTEAFF. The CDR3 nucleotides are TGTGCCTGGAGTCCCCTATACACTGAAGCTTTCTTT.

This chain connects TRBV19 to TRBJ1-6; D remains unclear. CDR3 length: 15 residues. The germline V and J ends were trimmed by 0 bases and 9 bases, with 12 bases remaining between them. Germline V gives CDR1 LNHDA, CDR2 SQIVND (reference sequence). As DNA, the CDR3 is TGTGCCAGTAGTATAGAGGCGGGTAGGATTTCACCCCTCCACTTT. The encoded protein is CASSIEAGRISPLHF.

The rearrangement uses TRBV7-9 and TRBJ2-7; 9 nucleotides match TRBD2. The junction had 7 bases not matched to a gene; V was cut back by 5 bases and J by 2 bases. Per the germline V gene, CDR1 is SEHNR and CDR2 is FQNEAQ (reference sequence). The CDR3 loop spans 15 amino acids. CDR3 coding DNA: TGTGCCAGCAGCCCAAGCGGGGGGCAGACCTACGAGCAGTACTTC. Residues: CASSPSGGQTYEQYF.

The chain combines TRBV4-1 with TRBJ1-1; 8 nucleotides align to TRBD1. The CDR3 length is 15 residues. V gave up 2 bases and J gave up 1 base; unmatched junction bases: 3. The germline V gene has CDR1 MGHRA and CDR2 YSYEKL. The CDR3 reads CASSQWQGANTEAFF. The CDR3 DNA reads TGCGCCAGCAGCCAATGGCAGGGGGCGAACACTGAAGCTTTCTTT.

The chain recombines TRBV6-1 with TRBJ2-7, with D tentatively TRBD2 (5 bases). Germline values: CDR1 MNHNS, CDR2 SASEGT. CDR3 length: 14 residues. Trimming left V 5 bases short and J 4 bases short, with 15 bases between. The CDR3 region is CASSNSGWVYEQYF. The CDR3 DNA is TGTGCCAGCAGTAACAGCGGTTGGGTGTACGAGCAGTACTTC.

This clone was counted between two and nine times. For the CDR3, the DNA is TGTGCCAGCAGTCCAACAGGACTAGCGCCAGATACGCAGTATTTT. Amino acids: CASSPTGLAPDTQYF. The V and J genes are TRBV27 and TRBJ2-3; TRBD2 agrees at 9 bases. The CDR3 length is 15 residues. The germline gives CDR1 MNHEY, CDR2 SMNVEV (reference sequence). V lost 5 bases and J lost 4; bases outside the gene matches: 7.

This chain links TRBV7-8 with TRBJ1-2; D is uncertain. The V end was cut by 7 bases, the J end by 2 bases, with 14 bases between. CDR1 SGHVS and CDR2 FQNEAQ come from the germline V gene. The CDR3 sequence is 14 residues long. Here the CDR3 reads CASTARETNYGYTF. CDR3 DNA sequence: TGTGCCAGCACCGCGCGGGAGACAAACTATGGCTACACCTTC.

The V gene is TRBV6-5, the J gene TRBJ1-4, with D possibly TRBD1 on 6 matching bases. Between the trimmed V and J ends, which lost 5 bases and 2 bases, there was a span of 12 bases. Germline lookup yields CDR1 MNHEY and CDR2 SVGAGI. The length of the CDR3 is 15 residues. CDR3 in amino acids: CASSRQVGTNEKLFF. CDR3 nucleotide sequence: TGTGCCAGCAGTCGACAGGTGGGGACTAATGAAAAACTGTTTTTT.

This chain uses TRBV29-1 with TRBJ1-2, with D unresolved. The ends were cut back, 4 bases at V and 2 bases at J, with 11 bases in the middle. The CDR3 is 13 residues long. Germline V CDR1 and CDR2: SQVTM, ANQGSEA. In nucleotides, the CDR3 is TGCAGCGTTGTAGAAACGGTGAACTATGGCTACACCTTC. Amino acid sequence: CSVVETVNYGYTF.